This T cell receptor beta chain derives from a study of T cell changes during pregnancy in multiple sclerosis. Germline values: CDR1 MDHEN, CDR2 SYDVKM. CDR3 size: 16 residues. V lost 5 bases and J lost 10; bases outside the gene matches: 13. Only a few counts were recorded for this clone. Profiling relied on immunoSEQ multiplex PCR, and the TCRdb table lists in-frame clones only, not all of them. Here the sample spans 45,000 to 55,000 clones, over 80% being singletons. J is TRBJ2-2 and V is TRBV28, with 10 bases that match TRBD1. This specimen consisted of CD4+ T cells from peripheral blood mononuclear cells, obtained after pregnancy. The sequence was collected from a female donor with multiple sclerosis, enrolled in a pregnancy study. The CDR3 DNA reads as TGTGCCAGCAGTAGATACACCCGACAGGGGGCAGAGGAGCTGTTTTTT. Translation: CASSRYTRQGAEELFF. The full variable domain, completed using reference TRBV28 and TRBJ2-2, is DVKVTQSSRYLVKRTGEKVFLECVQDMDHENMFWYRQDPGLGLRLIYFSYDVKMKEKGDIPEGYSVSREKKERFSLILESASTNQTSMYLCASSRYTRQGAEELFFGEGSRLTVL.